Below, 20 T cell receptor beta chains from the same sample are listed, as sequenced in a study of cytomegalovirus exposure and HLA in healthy donors. 13 Jbeta primers and 60 Vbeta primers were used for the PCR. The protocol was immunoSEQ multiplex PCR, while the TCRdb copy is restricted to in-frame clones and leaves out a portion. The sample table includes around 150,000 clones. Sequences were obtained from PBMCs. The receptors shown here come from a woman aged 55-69 years in good health and CMV-seronegative.

This rearrangement joins TRBV6-1 to TRBJ1-1, with 8 positions matching TRBD1. The CDR3 has 15 amino acids. Germline CDR1 is MNHNS and CDR2 is SASEGT. J was trimmed by 6 bases and V by 7 bases; bases with no gene match: 13. DNA of the CDR3: TGTGCCAGCAATCAACAAGGACAGGGAGGTGCTGAAGCTTTCTTT. Translated: CASNQQGQGGAEAFF.

The chain recombines TRBV5-5 with TRBJ1-6; D gene ambiguous. Per germline, CDR1 SGHKS and CDR2 YYEKEE (reference sequence). This CDR3 has 15 amino acids. The ends were cut back, 2 bases at V and 5 bases at J, with 11 bases in the middle. In nucleotides, the CDR3 is TGTGCCAGCAGCTTTGGGAGGGTCCATAATTCACCCCTCCACTTT. Encoded protein: CASSFGRVHNSPLHF. The full variable domain, rest sourced from reference TRBV5-5 and TRBJ1-6, is DAGVTQSPTHLIKTRGQQVTLRCSPISGHKSVSWYQQVLGQGPQFIFQYYEKEERGRGNFPDRFSARQFPNYSSELNVNALLLGDSALYLCASSFGRVHNSPLHFGNGTRLTVT.

The V and J genes are TRBV10-3 and TRBJ1-6; D gene unclear. The CDR3 spans 18 residues. The V end was cut by 10 bases, the J end by 4 bases, with 26 bases between. The germline V gene encodes CDR1 ENHRY and CDR2 SYGVKD. In nucleotides, the CDR3 is TGTGCCAAAGATGAACCGAAAATGGGGAGTGGATATAATTCACCCCTCCACTTT. Encoded protein: CAKDEPKMGSGYNSPLHF.

The J gene is TRBJ2-7, the V gene TRBV5-4, with TRBD2 matching over 11 bases. Trimming removed 2 bases from V and 4 bases from J; junction bases left unmatched: 8. Germline V gene sequence: CDR1 SGHNT, CDR2 YYREEE (reference sequence). CDR3 length equals 16 residues. CDR3 DNA sequence: TGTGCCAGCAGCTTCTTCGGGACTAGCGGATCTTACGAGCAGTACTTC. Protein product: CASSFFGTSGSYEQYF.

The V gene is TRBV29-1, the J gene TRBJ1-1, with a possible D match to TRBD1 (5 bases). Germline V gene sequence: CDR1 SQVTM, CDR2 ANQGSEA. V was trimmed by 6 bases and J by 3 bases, leaving 11 bases between them. This CDR3 comprises 12 residues. CDR3 coding DNA: TGCAGCGTCGCCCAGGGTTACACTGAAGCTTTCTTT. It specifies CSVAQGYTEAFF.

The gene calls are TRBV18 and TRBJ1-6; D gene uncertain. This CDR3 contains 15 residues. With 2 bases removed from V and 4 bases from J, the gap between germline ends came to 9 bases. Germline V lookup: CDR1 KGHSH, CDR2 LQKENI. The CDR3 DNA sequence: TGTGCCAGCTCACCATATCGAGATTATAATTCACCCCTCCACTTT. Its protein is CASSPYRDYNSPLHF.

The chain joins TRBV5-8 to TRBJ1-3, with a tentative D call TRBD1 (5 bases). Germline loops: CDR1 SGHTS, CDR2 YDEGEE. Trimming took 4 bases from V and 3 from J, leaving 14 bases between them. The CDR3 length is 15 residues. The chain's CDR3 is CASSKGLSVGNTIYF. Written as DNA, the CDR3 is TGTGCCAGCAGCAAGGGACTCTCCGTTGGAAACACCATATATTTT.

This chain uses TRBV27 with TRBJ1-4, with a tentative D call TRBD1 (6 bases). CDR3 length equals 15 residues. Germline V lookup: CDR1 MNHEY, CDR2 SMNVEV (reference sequence). The V end lost 2 bases, the J end lost 2 bases, and 9 bases lay between the germline ends. The CDR3 coding sequence is TGTGCCAGCAGTTTAAAGGGGGGGACTAATGAAAAACTGTTTTTT. It codes for CASSLKGGTNEKLFF.

The chain links TRBV7-3 to TRBJ2-1; the D gene is possibly TRBD1 (5 bases). The CDR3 totals 16 residues. The germline V and J ends were trimmed by 5 bases and 0 bases, with 14 bases remaining between them. CDR1 and CDR2 (germline): SGHTA, FQGTGA. CDR3 protein: CASSRQGSSSYNEQFF. In DNA, the CDR3 is TGTGCCAGCAGCCGGCAGGGCAGCAGCTCCTACAATGAGCAGTTCTTC. Filled out from reference TRBV7-3 and TRBJ2-1, the complete variable domain reads GAGVSQTPSNKVTEKGKYVELRCDPISGHTALYWYRQSLGQGPEFLIYFQGTGAADDSGLPNDRFFAVRPEGSVSTLKIQRTERGDSAVYLCASSRQGSSSYNEQFFGPGTRLTVL.

V gene TRBV4-1 combines with J gene TRBJ1-5; a weak D match, TRBD1 (5 bases). Germline V gene lookup returns CDR1 MGHRA and CDR2 YSYEKL. This CDR3 comprises 15 residues. Deletions cut 3 bases from V and 6 bases from J, with 15 bases between. In nucleotides, the CDR3 is TGCGCCAGCAGCCAGGGGCGCGTTATCAGTCAGCCCCAGCATTTT. Amino acids: CASSQGRVISQPQHF.

The V and J genes are TRBV5-1 and TRBJ2-2, with D possibly matching TRBD2 (7 bases). Germline V gene data show CDR1 as SGHRS and CDR2 as YFSETQ. This CDR3 has 16 residues. V dropped 4 bases and J dropped 7 bases, with 20 bases sitting between them. The CDR3 here is CASSPVSGGDGGELFF. The CDR3 nucleotides read TGCGCCAGCAGCCCGGTCTCGGGGGGCGATGGCGGGGAGCTGTTTTTT. The full variable domain, completed using reference TRBV5-1 and TRBJ2-2, is KAGVTQTPRYLIKTRGQQVTLSCSPISGHRSVSWYQQTPGQGLQFLFEYFSETQRNKGNFPGRFSGRQFSNSRSEMNVSTLELGDSALYLCASSPVSGGDGGELFFGEGSRLTVL.

The J gene is TRBJ2-3, the V gene TRBV9; unclear D gene. Between the trimmed V and J ends, which lost 4 bases and 6 bases, there was a span of 12 bases. Germline values: CDR1 SGDLS, CDR2 YYNGEE. This CDR3 comprises 13 residues. The CDR3 sequence is CASSPSGADTQYF. CDR3 coding DNA: TGTGCCAGCAGCCCCTCTGGAGCCGATACGCAGTATTTT.

The chain combines TRBV2 with TRBJ1-4, with 12 positions matching TRBD1. V lost 6 bases and J lost 7; bases outside the gene matches: 9. From germline, CDR1 is SNHLY and CDR2 FYNNEI. This CDR3 is 16 amino acids long. CDR3 sequence reads: CASSRDRGRGGEKLFF. The CDR3 DNA follows: TGTGCCAGCAGCCGGGACAGGGGGCGGGGTGGTGAAAAACTGTTTTTT.

On this clone: The same CDR3 also results from other DNA sequences found in this sample. The CDR3 region is CASSLDRGLNQPQHF. The CDR3 DNA is TGTGCCAGCAGCTTGGATAGGGGGCTTAATCAGCCCCAGCATTTT. The chain has TRBV5-4 and TRBJ1-5; 7 bases agree with TRBD1. Germline CDR1 reads SGHNT; CDR2 reads YYREEE (reference sequence). The CDR3 sequence is 15 residues long. V was clipped by 0 bases and J by 4 bases; unmatched bases: 4.

J is TRBJ2-7 and V is TRBV6-5; D uncertain. The CDR3 has 14 amino acids. Trimming removed 6 bases at V and 3 bases at J, with 15 bases between. Germline values: CDR1 MNHEY, CDR2 SVGAGI. CDR3 sequence reads: CASRLRYQSYEQYF. The CDR3 DNA sequence: TGTGCCAGCAGGCTCAGGTACCAAAGCTACGAGCAGTACTTC.

The V gene is TRBV6-1, the J gene TRBJ2-1; maybe TRBD1 (6 bases). CDR1 is MNHNS, CDR2 SASEGT, per germline. The CDR3 consists of 13 residues. Trimming pared 5 bases from V and 9 bases from J, leaving 14 bases between. CDR3 coding DNA: TGTGCCAGCAGTATGGACAGTTTGGGTGAGCAGTTCTTC. Translated, it gives CASSMDSLGEQFF.

The gene calls are TRBV7-3 and TRBJ1-5; 7 nucleotides agree with TRBD1. This CDR3 has 19 residues. CDR1 SGHTA and CDR2 FQGTGA come from the germline V gene. The V gene end was trimmed by 2 bases and the J gene end by 0 bases; junction bases not matched to a gene: 13. The CDR3 region is CASSLWYLGQNYSNQPQHF. The CDR3 DNA is TGTGCCAGCAGCTTATGGTACCTGGGACAGAACTATAGCAATCAGCCCCAGCATTTT.

This chain joins TRBV5-5 and TRBJ2-4; 7 nucleotides line up with TRBD2. The CDR3 has 14 amino acids. The junction had 3 bases not matched to a gene; V was cut back by 0 bases and J by 6 bases. Germline assignment: CDR1 SGHKS and CDR2 YYEKEE (reference sequence). The CDR3 region has the DNA TGTGCCAGCAGCTTGGGGGGGGAGGGAAACATTCAGTACTTC. This encodes CASSLGGEGNIQYF.

The chain has TRBV19 and TRBJ1-2; a weak D match, TRBD1 (6 bases). V was shortened by 7 bases and J by 5 bases, with 29 bases between the two germline ends. The germline V gene encodes CDR1 LNHDA and CDR2 SQIVND (reference sequence). The CDR3 totals 18 residues. CDR3 nucleotide sequence: TGTGCCAGTATCGATTTACACAGACTCCCCCAAAGGGGGTATGGCTACACCTTC. This encodes CASIDLHRLPQRGYGYTF.

This chain joins TRBV7-9 and TRBJ1-1, with a weak D call TRBD1 (6 bases). The V gene lost 6 bases and the J gene lost 8 bases, with 22 bases spanning the gap. CDR1 and CDR2 from the germline V gene are SEHNR and FQNEAQ (reference sequence). CDR3 length: 15 amino acids. CDR3 amino acids: CASRPQTGRRKEAFF. In DNA form, the CDR3 reads TGTGCCAGCAGACCTCAAACAGGGCGTCGAAAGGAAGCTTTCTTT.